A single sample is the source of the 5 T cell receptor beta chains below, sequenced in a study of beta chain features in type 1 diabetes. The entirety of the isolated RNA underwent reverse transcription, so expressed TCRB transcripts were sequenced. Clones were read by immunoSEQ multiplex PCR, and TCRdb kept only the in-frame ones, dropping some. The sample gives almost 250,000 clones, 13% to 15% of which show up once; 0.025% to 0.03% is in the top ten. The sample taken for sequencing was naive CD4+ T cells from blood. Source of these receptors: a woman between 40 and 55 years old in good health.

This clone was observed a few times. This rearrangement joins TRBV9 to TRBJ2-1; D remains ambiguous. This CDR3 is 13 amino acids long. Germline V lookup: CDR1 SGDLS, CDR2 YYNGEE. The V end lost 0 bases, the J end lost 9 bases, and 10 bases lay between the germline ends. Written as DNA, the CDR3 is TGTGCCAGCAGCGTAGCCCGAGCCGGTGAGCAGTTCTTC. Protein: CASSVARAGEQFF.

As regards this clone: Other DNA variants within this sample encode the same CDR3. This chain uses TRBV5-1 with TRBJ1-1; 9 bases are a match to TRBD1. CDR3 length: 13 residues. Germline V gene sequence: CDR1 SGHRS, CDR2 YFSETQ. V trimming: 5 bases; J trimming: 4 bases; junction bases outside the gene matches: 3. The CDR3 sequence: CASSLTGGTEAFF. The CDR3, as DNA: TGCGCCAGCAGTCTGACAGGGGGCACTGAAGCTTTCTTT.

This clone was seen more than once but under ten times. The chain has TRBV5-1 and TRBJ2-1, with 9 bases aligning to TRBD2. The J segment lost 3 bases and the V segment lost 0 bases, leaving 7 bases of the junction unmatched. The CDR3 spans 17 residues. Germline loops: CDR1 SGHRS, CDR2 YFSETQ. Here the CDR3 reads CASSLALAGVNYNEQFF. CDR3 coding DNA: TGCGCCAGCAGCTTGGCACTAGCGGGTGTCAACTACAATGAGCAGTTCTTC.

This clone was seen a handful of times. V usage is TRBV10-3 and J usage is TRBJ2-3; possibly TRBD1 for D (6 bases). This CDR3 has 14 amino acids. Trimming took 5 bases from V and 3 from J, leaving 12 bases between them. Germline V gives CDR1 ENHRY, CDR2 SYGVKD. In DNA, the CDR3 is TGTGCCATCAGTTCTACAGGGAGTACAGATACGCAGTATTTT. This sequence encodes CAISSTGSTDTQYF.

The sample holds a few counts of this clone. The rearrangement links TRBV7-9 to TRBJ2-5; no definite D call. The CDR3 extends over 14 amino acids. Deletions cut 1 base from V and 5 bases from J, with 11 bases between. CDR1 SEHNR and CDR2 FQNEAQ come from the germline V gene (reference sequence). CDR3 protein: CASSLDLGQETQYF. The CDR3 DNA reads as TGTGCCAGCAGCTTAGATCTGGGCCAGGAGACCCAGTACTTC. Variable domain in full (rest from reference TRBV7-9 and TRBJ2-5): DTGVSQNPRHKITKRGQNVTFRCDPISEHNRLYWYRQTLGQGPEFLTYFQNEAQLEKSRLLSDRFSAERPKGSFSTLEIQRTEQGDSAMYLCASSLDLGQETQYFGPGTRLLVL.